The 32 T cell receptor beta chains below all came from one sample that was sequenced in a study of technical replicates of blood from a handful of donors. Profiled with immunoSEQ multiplex PCR; TCRdb holds only in-frame clones, not every one. The sample records under 85,000 clones, nearly 98% being singletons. Sequencing was done on a sample of T cells isolated from PBMCs. These receptors all stem from a human donor in good health.

The chain carries TRBV6-5 and TRBJ2-7, with 7 bases matching TRBD2. Germline loops: CDR1 MNHEY, CDR2 SVGAGI. This CDR3 has 14 amino acids. Trimming removed 2 bases from V and 3 bases from J; junction bases left unmatched: 4. DNA of the CDR3: TGTGCCAGCAGTTACATGGCGGGAGTCTACGAGCAGTACTTC. It encodes CASSYMAGVYEQYF.

The chain uses TRBV7-2 and TRBJ2-5; D is uncertain. In germline, CDR1 is SGHTA, CDR2 FQGNSA. The CDR3 extends over 15 amino acids. V shed 5 bases and J shed 5 bases, with 18 bases lying between them. CDR3 sequence reads: CASSPRARPEETQYF. The CDR3 bases are TGTGCCAGCAGCCCCCGAGCCCGGCCGGAGGAGACCCAGTACTTC. The full variable domain, its missing parts supplied by reference TRBV7-2 and TRBJ2-5, is GAGVSQSPSNKVTEKGKDVELRCDPISGHTALYWYRQSLGQGLEFLIYFQGNSAPDKSGLPSDRFSAERTGGSVSTLTIQRTQQEDSAVYLCASSPRARPEETQYFGPGTRLLVL.

This chain joins TRBV11-2 and TRBJ1-2, with a weak D call TRBD1 (5 bases). This CDR3 region has 13 residues. Trimming cost V 5 bases and J 4 bases, with 11 bases left between them. Per germline, CDR1 SGHAT and CDR2 FQNNGV. The CDR3 DNA reads TGTGCCAGCAGCACCGGGACTCTCTATGGCTACACCTTC. Translating gives CASSTGTLYGYTF. Together with reference TRBV11-2 and TRBJ1-2, the CDR3 gives the full variable domain: EAGVAQSPRYKIIEKRQSVAFWCNPISGHATLYWYQQILGQGPKLLIQFQNNGVVDDSQLPKDRFSAERLKGVDSTLKIQPAKLEDSAVYLCASSTGTLYGYTFGSGTRLTVV.

V is TRBV2 and J is TRBJ2-2; 10 bases are shared with TRBD2. The CDR3 has 14 amino acids. V was pared by 7 bases and J by 3 bases, with 2 bases of the junction left unmatched. In germline, CDR1 is SNHLY, CDR2 FYNNEI. The CDR3 coding sequence is TGTGCCAGCAAACTAGCGGGGTACACCGGGGAGCTGTTTTTT. Protein: CASKLAGYTGELFF.

This clone was picked up one time. In DNA, the CDR3 is TGTGCCAGTGGAGTAGGTTCCCACACTGAAGCTTTCTTT. This codes for CASGVGSHTEAFF. V usage is TRBV19 and J usage is TRBJ1-1; D gene uncertain. Trimming left V 8 bases short and J 3 bases short, with 13 bases between. Per the germline V gene, CDR1 is LNHDA and CDR2 is SQIVND (reference sequence). The CDR3 consists of 13 residues.

This rearrangement joins TRBV7-2 to TRBJ2-1; 12 bases are a match to TRBD2. Germline values: CDR1 SGHTA, CDR2 FQGNSA. The CDR3 is 16 residues long. V trimming: 2 bases; J trimming: 10 bases; junction bases outside the gene matches: 9. This chain's CDR3 is CASSLTGLAGRQEQFF. The CDR3 DNA reads as TGTGCCAGCAGCTTAACTGGACTAGCGGGACGACAGGAGCAGTTCTTC.

The chain recombines TRBV6-5 with TRBJ1-1; D perhaps matches TRBD1 (5 bases). V gave up 7 bases and J gave up 8 bases, with 17 bases separating them. Germline V lookup: CDR1 MNHEY, CDR2 SVGAGI. The CDR3 has 13 residues. The CDR3, as DNA: TGTGCCAGCATCCTGTTGGGGGGGGACGAAGCTTTCTTT. This sequence encodes CASILLGGDEAFF.

V gene TRBV4-3 combines with J gene TRBJ2-7; 7 nucleotides line up with TRBD2. Germline V CDR1 and CDR2: LGHNA, YSLEER. V was clipped by 1 base and J by 3 bases; unmatched bases: 6. The CDR3 is made up of 15 amino acids. CDR3: CASSQAWGRDYEQYF. The DNA for the CDR3 is TGCGCCAGCAGCCAAGCATGGGGGAGGGACTACGAGCAGTACTTC.

The chain joins TRBV28 to TRBJ2-2; 10 positions match TRBD2. The CDR3 is 15 residues long. J gave up 2 bases and V 6 bases, and 3 bases lay outside the gene matches. Germline lookup yields CDR1 MDHEN and CDR2 SYDVKM. The CDR3 loop reads CASRRTSGNTGELFF. The CDR3 DNA is TGTGCCAGCAGAAGGACTAGCGGAAACACCGGGGAGCTGTTTTTT. Looking up the rest from reference TRBV28 and TRBJ2-2 gives the full variable domain: DVKVTQSSRYLVKRTGEKVFLECVQDMDHENMFWYRQDPGLGLRLIYFSYDVKMKEKGDIPEGYSVSREKKERFSLILESASTNQTSMYLCASRRTSGNTGELFFGEGSRLTVL.

The V and J genes are TRBV6-1 and TRBJ2-1; D possibly corresponds to TRBD1 (5 bases). The CDR3 runs to 14 residues. V was trimmed by 6 bases and J by 6 bases, leaving 15 bases between them. The V gene's germline CDR1 is MNHNS and CDR2 SASEGT. CDR3 in amino acids: CASRRIDTGNEQFF. In nucleotides, the CDR3 is TGTGCCAGCAGACGAATAGACACAGGCAATGAGCAGTTCTTC.

The chain uses TRBV25-1 and TRBJ2-7; 16 bases fit TRBD2. The CDR3 totals 17 residues. Germline loops: CDR1 MGHDK, CDR2 SYGVNS. V was clipped by 3 bases and J by 7 bases; unmatched bases: 9. The CDR3 spells CASSDPGLAGGLREQYF. CDR3 DNA: TGTGCCAGCAGTGATCCGGGACTAGCGGGAGGGCTAAGAGAGCAGTACTTC.

The CDR3 protein is CASSSPGQGDRDTGELFF. The CDR3 DNA reads as TGCGCCAGCAGCTCTCCGGGACAGGGGGACCGGGACACCGGGGAGCTGTTTTTT. This sequence joins TRBV5-1 and TRBJ2-2; 11 nucleotides match TRBD1. Germline CDR1 is SGHRS and CDR2 is YFSETQ. This CDR3 has 18 residues. The trim removed 3 bases at V and 3 bases at J, leaving 10 bases unmatched. The variable domain in full, completed from reference TRBV5-1 and TRBJ2-2, reads KAGVTQTPRYLIKTRGQQVTLSCSPISGHRSVSWYQQTPGQGLQFLFEYFSETQRNKGNFPGRFSGRQFSNSRSEMNVSTLELGDSALYLCASSSPGQGDRDTGELFFGEGSRLTVL.

V is TRBV21-1 and J is TRBJ2-5; the D call of TRBD2 is as the table states it, not checked on the DNA. TRBV21-1 represents a pseudogene. This CDR3 spans 15 amino acids. In DNA, the CDR3 is TGTGCCAGCAGGGGACTAGTCCGCCAAATGAAGACCCAGTACTTC. Translation gives CASRGLVRQMKTQYF.

This clone was seen once. CDR3 amino acids: CASTGTIFGELFF. Here the CDR3 DNA reads TGTGCCAGCACCGGGACAATTTTCGGGGAGCTGTTTTTT. This chain links TRBV6-5 with TRBJ2-2; D is perhaps TRBD1 (6 bases). V gave up 7 bases and J gave up 7 bases, with 13 bases separating them. The CDR3 contains 13 residues. In germline, CDR1 is MNHEY, CDR2 SVGAGI.

This sequence joins TRBV9 and TRBJ1-2; possible D gene TRBD1, 5 bases. The CDR3 is made up of 15 amino acids. Germline-derived CDR1 and CDR2 are SGDLS and YYNGEE. V dropped 3 bases and J dropped 2 bases, with 14 bases sitting between them. In nucleotides, the CDR3 is TGTGCCAGCAGCGCCCAGAATAGGGGCAACTATGGCTACACCTTC. Protein: CASSAQNRGNYGYTF.

The rearrangement uses TRBV19 and TRBJ2-1; D gene unclear. Trimming took 7 bases from V and 0 from J, leaving 7 bases between them. Per germline, CDR1 LNHDA and CDR2 SQIVND (reference sequence). The CDR3 totals 13 residues. The CDR3, as DNA: TGTGCCAGTACCTCTAACTCCTACAATGAGCAGTTCTTC. Residues: CASTSNSYNEQFF.

The chain combines TRBV4-1 with TRBJ2-5; TRBD2 aligns across 7 bases. Per germline, CDR1 MGHRA and CDR2 YSYEKL. The V and J ends lost 0 bases and 5 bases, in that order; junction bases with no gene match: 9. This CDR3 is built from 16 residues. The CDR3 reads CASSQDRAGVEETQYF. DNA of the CDR3: TGCGCCAGCAGCCAAGATCGGGCGGGAGTAGAGGAGACCCAGTACTTC.

The J gene is TRBJ1-2, the V gene TRBV10-2; perhaps TRBD1 as D (5 bases). Trimming cost V 5 bases and J 4 bases, with 11 bases left between them. Germline V CDR1 and CDR2: WSHSY, SAAADI. The CDR3 is made up of 13 amino acids. The CDR3 sequence: CASSLQGSYGYTF. CDR3 nucleotides: TGCGCCAGCAGTCTCCAGGGATCCTATGGCTACACCTTC.

The chain links TRBV27 to TRBJ1-2; a possible D gene is TRBD1 (5 bases). Trimming stripped 4 bases from V and 4 bases from J, with 10 bases between. The CDR3 loop spans 13 amino acids. Per the germline V gene, CDR1 is MNHEY and CDR2 is SMNVEV (reference sequence). Here the CDR3 DNA reads TGTGCCAGCAGTTGGGGACTGAGCTATGGCTACACCTTC. It specifies CASSWGLSYGYTF.

V is TRBV6-5 and J is TRBJ1-1; D is possibly TRBD1 (5 bases). The CDR3 is made up of 14 amino acids. V was shortened by 7 bases and J by 4 bases, with 16 bases between the two germline ends. CDR1 and CDR2 from the germline V gene are MNHEY and SVGAGI. In DNA form, the CDR3 reads TGTGCCAGCATCGGAGGGGCGGGGGGCACTGAAGCTTTCTTT. Its protein is CASIGGAGGTEAFF.

The rearrangement links TRBV15 to TRBJ2-1, with D tentatively TRBD1 (6 bases). CDR1 LNHNV and CDR2 YYDKDF come from the germline V gene (reference sequence). Trimming removed 3 bases at V and 2 bases at J, with 11 bases between. This CDR3 is built from 15 residues. The chain's CDR3 is CATSSPGVTYNEQFF. CDR3 bases: TGTGCCACCAGCAGCCCAGGGGTAACCTACAATGAGCAGTTCTTC.

This rearrangement joins TRBV4-2 to TRBJ1-1, with D tentatively TRBD1 (5 bases). V gave up 1 base and J gave up 1 base, with 10 bases separating them. This CDR3 has 15 residues. Germline loops: CDR1 LGHNA, CDR2 YNFKEQ. DNA for the CDR3: TGTGCCAGCAGCCAAGCGGACAACCAGAACACTGAAGCTTTCTTT. It encodes CASSQADNQNTEAFF.

CDR3 in DNA: TGTGCCAGCAGCCAGGGACTTTCCGGGGAGCTGTTTTTT. Translating gives CASSQGLSGELFF. The V and J genes are TRBV4-2 and TRBJ2-2; perhaps TRBD2 as D (6 bases). This CDR3 has 13 amino acids. Trimming stripped 3 bases from V and 6 bases from J, with 8 bases between. The germline V gene has CDR1 LGHNA and CDR2 YNFKEQ.

This clone was found once. V is TRBV4-1 and J is TRBJ2-3; TRBD1 aligns across 7 bases. The germline V gene encodes CDR1 MGHRA and CDR2 YSYEKL. The CDR3 covers 14 residues. Losses at the gene ends were 4 bases for V and 0 bases for J; bases not matched to a gene: 1. The CDR3, as DNA: TGCGCCAGCAGCCGGACAGGTAGCACAGATACGCAGTATTTT. This translates into CASSRTGSTDTQYF.

This chain uses TRBV28 with TRBJ2-5; TRBD2 is a possible D gene (6 bases). Trimming left V 3 bases short and J 0 bases short, with 11 bases between. CDR1 is MDHEN, CDR2 SYDVKM, per germline. There are 15 residues in the CDR3. In nucleotides, the CDR3 is TGTGCCAGCAGTTTCCGGGGGATGTACCAAGAGACCCAGTACTTC. Translation gives CASSFRGMYQETQYF. Variable domain in full (rest from reference TRBV28 and TRBJ2-5): DVKVTQSSRYLVKRTGEKVFLECVQDMDHENMFWYRQDPGLGLRLIYFSYDVKMKEKGDIPEGYSVSREKKERFSLILESASTNQTSMYLCASSFRGMYQETQYFGPGTRLLVL.

V gene TRBV30 combines with J gene TRBJ1-2, with D tentatively TRBD1 (6 bases). Germline V gene sequence: CDR1 GTSNPN, CDR2 SVGIG (reference sequence). The CDR3 length is 12 residues. Deletions cut 3 bases from V and 5 bases from J, with 10 bases between. The CDR3 DNA reads as TGTGCCTGGAGCGGGGGGCTGTATGGCTACACCTTC. Amino acids: CAWSGGLYGYTF.

This rearrangement joins TRBV19 to TRBJ2-3; possibly TRBD1 for D (7 bases). V was cut by 4 bases and J by 6 bases, with 11 bases left in between. Germline V gene lookup returns CDR1 LNHDA and CDR2 SQIVND (reference sequence). This CDR3 has 13 amino acids. The CDR3 DNA is TGTGCCAGTAGTAGGAGGGGGCTGGATACGCAGTATTTT. Residues: CASSRRGLDTQYF. The entire variable domain, with the rest obtained from reference TRBV19 and TRBJ2-3, is as follows: DGGITQSPKYLFRKEGQNVTLSCEQNLNHDAMYWYRQDPGQGLRLIYYSQIVNDFQKGDIAEGYSVSREKKESFPLTVTSAQKNPTAFYLCASSRRGLDTQYFGPGTRLTVL.

A note on this clone: At one end, the junction sequence differs from germline, possibly due to a read error. The chain carries TRBV20-1 and TRBJ2-1, with TRBD2 identical over 8 bases. This CDR3 has 11 amino acids. Germline V lookup: CDR1 DFQATT, CDR2 SNEGSKA (reference sequence). Written as DNA, the CDR3 is TGCAGTGCCTATAGCGGGAATGGGCAGTTCTTC. It specifies CSAYSGNGQFF.

CDR3 amino acids: CASSLEGVSHEQYF. The CDR3 coding sequence is TGTGCCAGCAGCCTAGAGGGGGTTAGTCACGAGCAGTACTTC. This chain uses TRBV7-8 with TRBJ2-7; possible D gene TRBD1, 6 bases. CDR3 length: 14 residues. Trimming stripped 5 bases from V and 5 bases from J, with 16 bases between. Germline V gives CDR1 SGHVS, CDR2 FQNEAQ. Looking up the rest from reference TRBV7-8 and TRBJ2-7 gives the full variable domain: GAGVSQSPRYKVAKRGQDVALRCDPISGHVSLFWYQQALGQGPEFLTYFQNEAQLDKSGLPSDRFFAERPEGSVSTLKIQRTQQEDSAVYLCASSLEGVSHEQYFGPGTRLTVT.

The J gene is TRBJ1-5, the V gene TRBV19; 10 nucleotides line up with TRBD1. CDR1 and CDR2 from the germline V gene are LNHDA and SQIVND (reference sequence). The CDR3 consists of 14 residues. The V segment lost 4 bases and the J segment 6 bases; nucleotides outside the gene matches: 3. CDR3 amino acids: CASSTTGGPQPQHF. In DNA, the CDR3 is TGTGCCAGTAGTACGACAGGGGGCCCTCAGCCCCAGCATTTT.

This chain links TRBV19 with TRBJ2-3; D might be TRBD2 (5 bases). Trimming cost V 3 bases and J 2 bases, with 12 bases left between them. CDR1 is LNHDA, CDR2 SQIVND, per germline (reference sequence). This CDR3 comprises 15 residues. CDR3: CASSMRPADTDTQYF. The CDR3 nucleotides read TGTGCCAGTAGTATGAGGCCAGCGGACACAGATACGCAGTATTTT.

The table lists this clone with a count of one. The V and J genes are TRBV20-1 and TRBJ2-1, with 7 nucleotides matching TRBD1. Germline V gene data show CDR1 as DFQATT and CDR2 as SNEGSKA (reference sequence). The length of the CDR3 is 11 residues. The J segment lost 14 bases and the V segment lost 6 bases, leaving 10 bases of the junction unmatched. The CDR3 loop is CSAQRGPGEFF. CDR3 nucleotides: TGCAGTGCCCAAAGGGGGCCCGGGGAGTTCTTC.